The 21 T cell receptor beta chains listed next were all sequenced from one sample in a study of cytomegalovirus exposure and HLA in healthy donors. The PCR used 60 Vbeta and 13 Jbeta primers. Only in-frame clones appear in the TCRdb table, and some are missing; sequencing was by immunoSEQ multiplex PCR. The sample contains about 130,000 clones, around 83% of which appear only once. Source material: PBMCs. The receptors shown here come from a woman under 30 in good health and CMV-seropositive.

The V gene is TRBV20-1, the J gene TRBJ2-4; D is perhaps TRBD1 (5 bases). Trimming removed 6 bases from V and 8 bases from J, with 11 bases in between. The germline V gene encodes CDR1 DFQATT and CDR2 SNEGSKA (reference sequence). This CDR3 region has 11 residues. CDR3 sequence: CSALGHDIQYF. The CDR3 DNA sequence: TGCAGTGCACTTGGACACGACATTCAGTACTTC.

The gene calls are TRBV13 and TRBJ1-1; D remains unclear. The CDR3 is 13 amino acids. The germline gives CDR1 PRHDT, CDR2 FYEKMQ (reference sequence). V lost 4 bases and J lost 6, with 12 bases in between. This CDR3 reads CASSSETSPEAFF. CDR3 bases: TGTGCCAGCAGCTCGGAGACTAGCCCTGAAGCTTTCTTT.

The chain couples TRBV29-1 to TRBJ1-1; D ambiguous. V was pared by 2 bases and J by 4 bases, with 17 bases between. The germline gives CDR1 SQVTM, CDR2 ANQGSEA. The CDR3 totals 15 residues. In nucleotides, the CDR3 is TGCAGCGTTGAAAGTGGGGAGGGCCCGGCCACTGAAGCTTTCTTT. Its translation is CSVESGEGPATEAFF. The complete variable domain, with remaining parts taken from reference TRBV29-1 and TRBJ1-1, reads SAVISQKPSRDICQRGTSLTIQCQVDSQVTMMFWYRQQPGQSLTLIATANQGSEATYESGFVIDKFPISRPNLTFSTLTVSNMSPEDSSIYLCSVESGEGPATEAFFGQGTRLTVV.

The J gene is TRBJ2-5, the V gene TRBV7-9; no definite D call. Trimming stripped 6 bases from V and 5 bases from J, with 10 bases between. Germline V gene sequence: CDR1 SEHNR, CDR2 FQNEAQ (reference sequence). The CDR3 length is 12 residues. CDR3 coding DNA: TGTGCCAGCAGTACAGTGCAGGAGACCCAGTACTTC. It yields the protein CASSTVQETQYF.

The CDR3 DNA reads as TGTGCCAGTAGTATCGGGGGACAGCTCACAGATACGCAGTATTTT. Protein product: CASSIGGQLTDTQYF. The chain couples TRBV19 to TRBJ2-3, with D possibly being TRBD1 (7 bases). Deletions cut 3 bases from V and 2 bases from J, with 12 bases between. The CDR3 is 15 residues long. Germline V gene lookup returns CDR1 LNHDA and CDR2 SQIVND (reference sequence).

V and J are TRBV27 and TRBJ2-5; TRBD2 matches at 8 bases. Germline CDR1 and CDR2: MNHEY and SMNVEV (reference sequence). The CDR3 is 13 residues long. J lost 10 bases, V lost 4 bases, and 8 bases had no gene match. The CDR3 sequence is CASSSGSGLGQYF. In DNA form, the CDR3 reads TGTGCCAGCAGTTCGGGGTCGGGACTAGGCCAGTACTTC.

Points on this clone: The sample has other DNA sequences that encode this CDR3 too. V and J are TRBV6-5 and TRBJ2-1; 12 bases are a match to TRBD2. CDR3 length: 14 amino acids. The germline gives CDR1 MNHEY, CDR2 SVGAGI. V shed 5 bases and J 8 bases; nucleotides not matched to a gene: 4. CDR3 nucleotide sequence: TGTGCCAGCAGTCCAGGGACTAGCGGGCATGAGCAGTTCTTC. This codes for CASSPGTSGHEQFF.

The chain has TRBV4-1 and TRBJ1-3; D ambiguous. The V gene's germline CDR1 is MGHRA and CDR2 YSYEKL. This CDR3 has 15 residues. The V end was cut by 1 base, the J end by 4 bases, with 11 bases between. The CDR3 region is CASSQVTGLGNTIYF. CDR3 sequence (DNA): TGCGCCAGCAGCCAAGTAACTGGGCTGGGAAACACCATATATTTT.

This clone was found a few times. CDR3 nucleotide sequence: TGTGCCTGGAGTACTGGGACAGGGAGAAAACTGTTTTTT. As protein: CAWSTGTGRKLFF. The V call is TRBV30, the J call TRBJ1-4, with TRBD1 matching 9 bases. Trimming cost V 2 bases and J 10 bases; bases outside gene matches: 5. This CDR3 spans 13 amino acids. Per germline, CDR1 GTSNPN and CDR2 SVGIG (reference sequence).

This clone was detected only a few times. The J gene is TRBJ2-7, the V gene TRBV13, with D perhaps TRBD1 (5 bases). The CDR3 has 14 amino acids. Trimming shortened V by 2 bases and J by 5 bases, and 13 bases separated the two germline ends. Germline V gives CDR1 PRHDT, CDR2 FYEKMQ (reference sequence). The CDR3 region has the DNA TGTGCCAGCAGCTTACCAGGGCCTCTAAACGAGCAGTACTTC. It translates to CASSLPGPLNEQYF.

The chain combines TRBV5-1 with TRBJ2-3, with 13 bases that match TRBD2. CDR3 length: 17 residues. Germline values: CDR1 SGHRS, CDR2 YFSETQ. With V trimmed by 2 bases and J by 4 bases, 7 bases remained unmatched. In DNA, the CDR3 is TGCGCCAGCAGCTTCGGACTAGCGGGGGCGGAGTCAGATACGCAGTATTTT. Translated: CASSFGLAGAESDTQYF.

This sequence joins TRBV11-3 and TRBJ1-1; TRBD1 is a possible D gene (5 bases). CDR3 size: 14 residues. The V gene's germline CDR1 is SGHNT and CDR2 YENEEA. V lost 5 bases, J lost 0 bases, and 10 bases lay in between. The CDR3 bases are TGTGCCAGCAGCGACCAGGGCATGAACACTGAAGCTTTCTTT. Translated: CASSDQGMNTEAFF.

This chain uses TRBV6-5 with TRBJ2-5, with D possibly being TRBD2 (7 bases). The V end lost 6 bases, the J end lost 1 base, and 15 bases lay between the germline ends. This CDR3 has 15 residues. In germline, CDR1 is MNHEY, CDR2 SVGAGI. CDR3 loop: CASRPWGGLQETQYF. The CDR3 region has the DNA TGTGCCAGCAGGCCCTGGGGGGGGCTCCAAGAGACCCAGTACTTC.

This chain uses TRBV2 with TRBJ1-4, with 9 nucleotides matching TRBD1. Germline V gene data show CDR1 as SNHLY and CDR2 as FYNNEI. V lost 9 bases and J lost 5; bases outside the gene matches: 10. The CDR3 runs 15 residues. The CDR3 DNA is TGTGCCAGTAGGTGGGGCGACAGGGGGAATGAAAAACTGTTTTTT. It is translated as CASRWGDRGNEKLFF.

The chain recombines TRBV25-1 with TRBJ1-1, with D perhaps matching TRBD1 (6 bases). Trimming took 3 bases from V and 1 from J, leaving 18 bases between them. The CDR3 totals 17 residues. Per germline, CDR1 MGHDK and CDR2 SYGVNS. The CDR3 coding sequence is TGTGCCAGCAGTGACCTAGCTCGGGGGGCGTCGAACACTGAAGCTTTCTTT. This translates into CASSDLARGASNTEAFF.

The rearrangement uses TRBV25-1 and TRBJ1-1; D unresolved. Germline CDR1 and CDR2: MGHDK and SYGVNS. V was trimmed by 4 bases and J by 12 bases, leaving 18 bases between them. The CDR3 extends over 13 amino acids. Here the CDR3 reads CASSGTPGSGTFF. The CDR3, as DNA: TGTGCCAGCAGTGGGACGCCAGGATCCGGGACTTTCTTT. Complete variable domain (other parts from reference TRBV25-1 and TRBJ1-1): EADIYQTPRYLVIGTGKKITLECSQTMGHDKMYWYQQDPGMELHLIHYSYGVNSTEKGDLSSESTVSRIRTEHFPLTLESARPSHTSQYLCASSGTPGSGTFFGQGTRLTVV.

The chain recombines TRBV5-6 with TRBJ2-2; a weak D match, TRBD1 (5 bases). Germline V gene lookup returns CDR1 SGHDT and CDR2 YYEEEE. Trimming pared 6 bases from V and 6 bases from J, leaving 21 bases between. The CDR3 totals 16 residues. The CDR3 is CASTKLITGRAGELFF. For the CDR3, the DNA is TGTGCCAGCACCAAGCTTATCACAGGTCGGGCCGGGGAGCTGTTTTTT. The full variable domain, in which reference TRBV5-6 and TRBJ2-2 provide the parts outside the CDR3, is DAGVTQSPTHLIKTRGQQVTLRCSPKSGHDTVSWYQQALGQGPQFIFQYYEEEERQRGNFPDRFSGHQFPNYSSELNVNALLLGDSALYLCASTKLITGRAGELFFGEGSRLTVL.

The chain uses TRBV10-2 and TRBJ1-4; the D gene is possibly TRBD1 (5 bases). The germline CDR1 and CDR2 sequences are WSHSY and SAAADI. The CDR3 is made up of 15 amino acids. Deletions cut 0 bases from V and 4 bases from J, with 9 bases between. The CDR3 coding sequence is TGCGCCAGCAGTGAGTCAGCGGGGCTTAATGAAAAACTGTTTTTT. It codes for CASSESAGLNEKLFF.

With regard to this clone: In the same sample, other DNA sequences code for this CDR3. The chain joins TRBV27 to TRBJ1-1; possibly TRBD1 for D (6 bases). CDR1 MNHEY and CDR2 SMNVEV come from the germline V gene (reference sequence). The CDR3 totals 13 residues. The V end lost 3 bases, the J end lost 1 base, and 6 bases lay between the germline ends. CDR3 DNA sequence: TGTGCCAGCAGTTTGACAGGGAACACTGAAGCTTTCTTT. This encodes CASSLTGNTEAFF.

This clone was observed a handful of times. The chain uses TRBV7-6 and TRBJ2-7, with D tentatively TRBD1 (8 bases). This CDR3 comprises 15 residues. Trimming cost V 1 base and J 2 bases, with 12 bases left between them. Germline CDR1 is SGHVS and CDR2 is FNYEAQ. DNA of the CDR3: TGTGCCAGCAGCTTAGGCGGGGGACAGGCCTACGAGCAGTACTTC. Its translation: CASSLGGGQAYEQYF.

CDR3 amino acids: CASRRRGTNEKLFF. CDR3 coding DNA: TGTGCCAGTAGGAGGAGAGGAACTAATGAAAAACTGTTTTTT. This chain joins TRBV19 and TRBJ1-4; no definite D call. CDR1 and CDR2 from the germline V gene are LNHDA and SQIVND (reference sequence). CDR3 length: 14 amino acids. V was cut by 6 bases and J by 1 base, with 9 bases left in between.